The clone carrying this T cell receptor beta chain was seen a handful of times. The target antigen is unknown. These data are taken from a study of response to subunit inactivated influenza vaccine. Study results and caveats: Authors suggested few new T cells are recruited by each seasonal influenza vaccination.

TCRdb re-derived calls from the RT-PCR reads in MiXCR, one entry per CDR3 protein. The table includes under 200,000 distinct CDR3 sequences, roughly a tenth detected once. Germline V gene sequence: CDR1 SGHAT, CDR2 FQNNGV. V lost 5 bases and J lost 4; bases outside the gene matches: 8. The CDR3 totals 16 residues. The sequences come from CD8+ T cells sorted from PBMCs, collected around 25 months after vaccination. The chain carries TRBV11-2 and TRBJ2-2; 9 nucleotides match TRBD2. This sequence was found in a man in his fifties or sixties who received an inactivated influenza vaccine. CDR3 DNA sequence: TGTGCCAGCAGCCCAATCGTAGCGGGAGCCACCGGGGAGCTGTTTTTT. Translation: CASSPIVAGATGELFF.